The T cell receptor beta chain under discussion was sequenced for a study of T cells after yellow fever vaccination. This CDR3 is built from 12 residues. V gave up 0 bases and J gave up 5 bases, with 4 bases separating them. In germline, CDR1 is MNHNY, CDR2 SVGAGI (reference sequence). Via MiXCR, TCRdb re-called the 5' RACE reads, giving one row per CDR3 protein. The sample records under 550,000 distinct CDR3 sequences, 21% being singletons. The rearrangement links TRBV6-6 to TRBJ1-2; D gene unclear. This TCR came from a man aged 18 to 30 who received the YFV17D yellow fever vaccine. This specimen was PBMCs, taken approximately 22 days after the first yellow fever vaccination. CDR3 DNA sequence: TGTGCCAGCAGTTACTCCCAGTATGGCTACACCTTC. Its protein is CASSYSQYGYTF.